Following are 5 T cell receptor beta chains from one sample sequenced in a study of blood T cells in healthy people across ages. A second PCR of roughly 7 to 11 cycles used a sample-barcoded 5' primer and a J-beta primer mix. MiXCR, applied by TCRdb to the 5' RACE reads, yields one record per CDR3 protein. The data contain fewer than 750,000 distinct CDR3 sequences, over 40% of them singletons. The sample comprised blood. The source of these receptors is a woman of 80 years or more in good health.

This clonotype was seen a few times. This clone may be a read error of a much larger clone one base away. This chain uses TRBV5-1 with TRBJ2-5; a weak D match, TRBD2 (6 bases). Trimming removed 7 bases at V and 11 bases at J, with 24 bases between. This CDR3 region has 14 residues. Germline V gene sequence: CDR1 SGHRS, CDR2 YFSETQ. CDR3 DNA: TGCGCCAGCGGAGGGACTCCTCCTACAAATGAGCAGTACTTC. This gives the protein CASGGTPPTNEQYF.

The sample holds many counts of this clonotype. This sequence joins TRBV29-1 and TRBJ2-3, with 7 bases fitting TRBD2. V gave up 6 bases and J gave up 6 bases; unmatched junction bases: 12. Germline CDR1 and CDR2: SQVTM and ANQGSEA. The CDR3 covers 14 residues. CDR3 region: CSVSAGVGRDTQYF. DNA for the CDR3: TGCAGCGTCTCCGCGGGAGTTGGAAGGGATACGCAGTATTTT.

In its sample, this clonotype was seen many times. The chain uses TRBV7-3 and TRBJ2-1; D is perhaps TRBD2 (6 bases). V gave up 4 bases and J gave up 7 bases, with 11 bases separating them. CDR1 is SGHTA and CDR2 is FQGTGA in the germline V gene. The CDR3 is 13 residues long. The CDR3, as DNA: TGTGCCAGCAGCTCCTATGGAGGGAATGAGCAGTTCTTC. Amino acid sequence: CASSSYGGNEQFF.

The genes are TRBV20-1 and TRBJ2-1, with 8 positions matching TRBD2. There are 15 residues in the CDR3. With 6 bases clipped from V and 8 bases from J, the junction kept 15 bases outside the gene matches. Germline assignment: CDR1 DFQATT and CDR2 SNEGSKA (reference sequence). The CDR3 spells CSANLRGAEYDEQFF. The CDR3 nucleotides are TGCAGTGCCAACTTGCGGGGGGCCGAATACGATGAGCAGTTCTTC.

In its sample, this clonotype was seen a few times. In DNA, the CDR3 is TGTGCCAGCAGTTTTGTTCTGACTAGCGGGCTCTCTGGGGCCAAAAACATTCAGTACTTC. Encoded protein: CASSFVLTSGLSGAKNIQYF. This rearrangement joins TRBV12-3 or TRBV12-4 to TRBJ2-4, with 10 bases aligning to TRBD2. V lost 3 bases to trimming and J lost 1 base; unmatched junction nucleotides: 15. CDR3 length equals 20 residues.